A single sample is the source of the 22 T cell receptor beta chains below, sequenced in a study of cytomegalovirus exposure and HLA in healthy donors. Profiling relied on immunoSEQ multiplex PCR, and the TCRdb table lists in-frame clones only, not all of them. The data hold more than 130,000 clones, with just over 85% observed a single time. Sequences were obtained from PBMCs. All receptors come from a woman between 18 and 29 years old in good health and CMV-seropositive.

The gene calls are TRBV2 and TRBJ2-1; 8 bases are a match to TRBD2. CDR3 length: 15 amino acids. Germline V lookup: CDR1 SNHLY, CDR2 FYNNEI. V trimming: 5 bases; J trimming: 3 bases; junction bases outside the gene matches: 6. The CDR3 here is CASSPDTSGYNEQFF. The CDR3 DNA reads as TGTGCCAGCAGTCCTGACACTAGCGGCTACAATGAGCAGTTCTTC.

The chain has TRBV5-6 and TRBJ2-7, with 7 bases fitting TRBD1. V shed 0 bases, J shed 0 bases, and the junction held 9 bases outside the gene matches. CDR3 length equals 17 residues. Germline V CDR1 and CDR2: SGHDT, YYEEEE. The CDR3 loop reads CASSLAPTGPTSYEQYF. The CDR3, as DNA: TGTGCCAGCAGCTTGGCCCCGACAGGGCCCACCTCCTACGAGCAGTACTTC.

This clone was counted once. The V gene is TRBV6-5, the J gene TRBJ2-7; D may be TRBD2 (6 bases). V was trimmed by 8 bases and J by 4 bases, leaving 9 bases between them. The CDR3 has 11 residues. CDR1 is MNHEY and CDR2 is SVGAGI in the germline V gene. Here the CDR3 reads CASGRGYEQYF. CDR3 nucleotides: TGTGCCAGCGGGCGGGGTTACGAGCAGTACTTC.

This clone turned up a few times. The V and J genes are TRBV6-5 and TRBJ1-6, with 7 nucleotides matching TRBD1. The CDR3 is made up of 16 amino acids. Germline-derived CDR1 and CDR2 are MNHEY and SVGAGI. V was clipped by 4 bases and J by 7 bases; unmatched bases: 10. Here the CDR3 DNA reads TGTGCCAGCAGTTTACCTCGAGGGGGCGAGAATTCACCCCTCCACTTT. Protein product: CASSLPRGGENSPLHF.

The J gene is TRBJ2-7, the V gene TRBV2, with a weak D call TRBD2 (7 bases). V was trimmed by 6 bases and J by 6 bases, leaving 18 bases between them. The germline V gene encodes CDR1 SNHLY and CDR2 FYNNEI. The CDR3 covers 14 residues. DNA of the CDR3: TGTGCCAGCAGCTCACTAGCGACAGGAGCCGAGCAGTACTTC. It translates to CASSSLATGAEQYF.

The CDR3: CASSFRPGLQESGELFF. DNA of the CDR3: TGTGCCAGTAGTTTTAGGCCCGGACTGCAAGAATCCGGGGAGCTGTTTTTT. This sequence joins TRBV19 and TRBJ2-2; D perhaps matches TRBD2 (5 bases). Germline CDR1 and CDR2: LNHDA and SQIVND (reference sequence). The CDR3 runs 17 residues. V was trimmed by 5 bases and J by 6 bases, leaving 22 bases between them. Full variable domain (rest looked up from reference TRBV19 and TRBJ2-2): DGGITQSPKYLFRKEGQNVTLSCEQNLNHDAMYWYRQDPGQGLRLIYYSQIVNDFQKGDIAEGYSVSREKKESFPLTVTSAQKNPTAFYLCASSFRPGLQESGELFFGEGSRLTVL.

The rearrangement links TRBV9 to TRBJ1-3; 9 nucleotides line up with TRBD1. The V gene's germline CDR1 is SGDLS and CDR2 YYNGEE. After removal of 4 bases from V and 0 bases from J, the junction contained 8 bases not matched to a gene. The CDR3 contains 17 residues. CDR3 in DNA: TGTGCCAGCAGCTACCACACAGGGGGCGCCTCTGGAAACACCATATATTTT. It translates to CASSYHTGGASGNTIYF.

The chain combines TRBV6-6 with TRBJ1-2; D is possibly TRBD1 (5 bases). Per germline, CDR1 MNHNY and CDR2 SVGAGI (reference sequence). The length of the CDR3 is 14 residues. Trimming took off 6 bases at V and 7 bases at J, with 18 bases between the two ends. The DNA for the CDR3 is TGTGCCAGCAGCCCGGGGGGATGGGGTTCTGGCTACACCTTC. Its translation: CASSPGGWGSGYTF.

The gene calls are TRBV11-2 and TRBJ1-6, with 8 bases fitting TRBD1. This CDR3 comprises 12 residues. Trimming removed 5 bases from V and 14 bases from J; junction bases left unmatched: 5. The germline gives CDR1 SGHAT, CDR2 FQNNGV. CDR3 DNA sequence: TGTGCCAGCAGCAGAGACAGGGGAGCCCTCCACTTT. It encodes CASSRDRGALHF.

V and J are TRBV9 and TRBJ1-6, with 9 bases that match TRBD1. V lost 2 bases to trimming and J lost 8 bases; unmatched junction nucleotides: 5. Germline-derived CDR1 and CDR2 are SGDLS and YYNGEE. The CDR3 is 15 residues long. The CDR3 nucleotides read TGTGCCAGCAGCGTTCCACAGGGGGCCGATTCACCCCTCCACTTT. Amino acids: CASSVPQGADSPLHF.

CDR3 amino acids: CASSPYDRGYEKLFF. In DNA form, the CDR3 reads TGTGCCAGCAGCCCGTACGACAGGGGTTATGAAAAACTGTTTTTT. This sequence joins TRBV4-2 and TRBJ1-4; 8 nucleotides match TRBD1. J was trimmed by 6 bases and V by 4 bases; bases with no gene match: 7. The CDR3 length is 15 residues. Germline lookup yields CDR1 LGHNA and CDR2 YNFKEQ.

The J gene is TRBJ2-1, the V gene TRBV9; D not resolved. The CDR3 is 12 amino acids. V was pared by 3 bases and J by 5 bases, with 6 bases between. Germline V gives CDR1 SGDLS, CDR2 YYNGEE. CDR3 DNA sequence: TGTGCCAGCAGCGCCTCAGACAATGAGCAGTTCTTC. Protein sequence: CASSASDNEQFF.

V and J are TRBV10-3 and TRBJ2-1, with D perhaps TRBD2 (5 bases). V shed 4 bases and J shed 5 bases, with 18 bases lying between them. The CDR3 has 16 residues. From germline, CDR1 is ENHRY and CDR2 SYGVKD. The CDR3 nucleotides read TGTGCCATCAGTGTGATAGACCCAGATAGCGACAATGAGCAGTTCTTC. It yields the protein CAISVIDPDSDNEQFF.

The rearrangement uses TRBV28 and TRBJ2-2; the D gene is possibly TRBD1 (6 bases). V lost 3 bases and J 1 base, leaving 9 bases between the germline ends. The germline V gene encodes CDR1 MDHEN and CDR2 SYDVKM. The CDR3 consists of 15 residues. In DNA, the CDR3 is TGTGCCAGCAGTTTGGTGACAGGGAACACCGGGGAGCTGTTTTTT. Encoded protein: CASSLVTGNTGELFF.

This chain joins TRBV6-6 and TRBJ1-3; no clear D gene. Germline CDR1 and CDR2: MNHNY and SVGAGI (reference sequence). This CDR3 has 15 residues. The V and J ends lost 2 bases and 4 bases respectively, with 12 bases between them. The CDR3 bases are TGTGCCAGCAGTTACAGTCCGGGTGCCGGAAACACCATATATTTT. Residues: CASSYSPGAGNTIYF.

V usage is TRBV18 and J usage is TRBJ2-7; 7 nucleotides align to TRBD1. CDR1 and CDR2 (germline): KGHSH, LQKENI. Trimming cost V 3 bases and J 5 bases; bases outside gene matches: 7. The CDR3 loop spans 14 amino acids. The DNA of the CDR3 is TGTGCCAGCTCACCTCTAGGACAGGCACACGAGCAGTACTTC. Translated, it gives CASSPLGQAHEQYF.

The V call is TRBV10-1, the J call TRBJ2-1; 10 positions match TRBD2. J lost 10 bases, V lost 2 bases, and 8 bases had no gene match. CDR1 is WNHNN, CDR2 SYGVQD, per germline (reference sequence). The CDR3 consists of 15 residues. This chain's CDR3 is CASSEQGAGGGEQFF. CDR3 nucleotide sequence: TGCGCCAGCAGTGAGCAAGGAGCGGGAGGGGGGGAGCAGTTCTTC.

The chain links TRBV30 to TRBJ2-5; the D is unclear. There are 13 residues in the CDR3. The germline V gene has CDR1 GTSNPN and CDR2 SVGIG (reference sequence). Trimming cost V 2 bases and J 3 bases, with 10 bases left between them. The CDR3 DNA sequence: TGTGCCTGGAGTATCAAGTCTAAAGAGACCCAGTACTTC. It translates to CAWSIKSKETQYF.

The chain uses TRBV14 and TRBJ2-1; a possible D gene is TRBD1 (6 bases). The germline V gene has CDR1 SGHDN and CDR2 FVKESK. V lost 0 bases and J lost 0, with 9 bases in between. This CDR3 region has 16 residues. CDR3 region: CASSQDLGGSYNEQFF. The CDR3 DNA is TGTGCCAGCAGCCAAGATCTAGGGGGCTCCTACAATGAGCAGTTCTTC.

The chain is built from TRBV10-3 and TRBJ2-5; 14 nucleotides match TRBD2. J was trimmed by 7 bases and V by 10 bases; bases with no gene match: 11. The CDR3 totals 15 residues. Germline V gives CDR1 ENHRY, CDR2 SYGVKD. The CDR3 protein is CATSGLAGEGGTQYF. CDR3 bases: TGTGCCACTTCGGGACTAGCGGGAGAAGGTGGGACCCAGTACTTC.

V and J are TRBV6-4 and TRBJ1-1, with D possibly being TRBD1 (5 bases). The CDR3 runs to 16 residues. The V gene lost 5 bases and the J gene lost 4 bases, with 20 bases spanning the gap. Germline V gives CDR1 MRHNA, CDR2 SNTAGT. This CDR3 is CASSRQRPSDTTEAFF. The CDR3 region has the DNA TGTGCCAGCAGTCGACAGCGTCCAAGTGATACCACTGAAGCTTTCTTT.

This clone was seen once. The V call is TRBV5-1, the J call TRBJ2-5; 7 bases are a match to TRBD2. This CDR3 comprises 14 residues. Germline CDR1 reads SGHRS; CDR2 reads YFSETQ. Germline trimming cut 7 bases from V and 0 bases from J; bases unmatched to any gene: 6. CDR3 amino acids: CASGSGLHQETQYF. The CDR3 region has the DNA TGCGCCAGCGGTAGCGGGCTACACCAAGAGACCCAGTACTTC.